The 5 T cell receptor beta chains in this list originate from one sample, sequenced in a study of cytomegalovirus exposure and HLA in healthy donors. The PCR was carried out with 60 Vbeta primers and 13 Jbeta primers. Sequencing used immunoSEQ multiplex PCR; TCRdb keeps in-frame clones, though not all of them. This repertoire shows 150,000 to 200,000 clones, around 75% found once; its top ten account for around 1.9%. Sequenced material: PBMCs. These receptors all stem from a woman in her thirties in good health and CMV-seronegative.

The V call is TRBV6-1, the J call TRBJ1-1, with D unresolved. Trimming stripped 1 base from V and 11 bases from J, with 20 bases between. The CDR3 sequence is 15 residues long. CDR1 and CDR2 (germline): MNHNS, SASEGT. CDR3: CASSEVGRPFGLAFF. DNA for the CDR3: TGTGCCAGCAGTGAAGTGGGCAGGCCATTCGGTTTGGCTTTCTTT.

The chain carries TRBV11-2 and TRBJ2-5; no definite D call. The CDR3 spans 14 residues. The germline gives CDR1 SGHAT, CDR2 FQNNGV. With 5 bases removed from V and 0 bases from J, the gap between germline ends came to 10 bases. CDR3 nucleotides: TGTGCCAGCAGCCCAAAGCTGGACCAAGAGACCCAGTACTTC. It codes for CASSPKLDQETQYF.

This chain joins TRBV7-9 and TRBJ2-5, with TRBD2 matching over 16 bases. The CDR3 totals 17 residues. The ends lost 10 bases at V and 1 base at J; junction bases unmatched: 9. Germline loops: CDR1 SEHNR, CDR2 FQNEAQ (reference sequence). The CDR3 region has the DNA TGTGCCACGGGGACTAGCGGGAGGGTATGGGGCCAAGAGACCCAGTACTTC. Amino acid sequence: CATGTSGRVWGQETQYF.

V and J are TRBV2 and TRBJ2-3; TRBD2 is a possible D gene (5 bases). Germline V lookup: CDR1 SNHLY, CDR2 FYNNEI. The CDR3 sequence is 14 residues long. Trimming pared 7 bases from V and 3 bases from J, leaving 14 bases between. In DNA form, the CDR3 reads TGTGCCAGCACGACGGGGTCTGGAACAGATACGCAGTATTTT. Its translation is CASTTGSGTDTQYF. The variable domain in full, with the rest retrieved from reference TRBV2 and TRBJ2-3, is EPEVTQTPSHQVTQMGQEVILRCVPISNHLYFYWYRQILGQKVEFLVSFYNNEISEKSEIFDDQFSVERPDGSNFTLKIRSTKLEDSAMYFCASTTGSGTDTQYFGPGTRLTVL.

The genes are TRBV5-1 and TRBJ1-5; 11 bases are shared with TRBD1. The J segment lost 5 bases and the V segment lost 4 bases, leaving 8 bases of the junction unmatched. The CDR3 is 16 amino acids. CDR1 is SGHRS and CDR2 is YFSETQ in the germline V gene. The DNA of the CDR3 is TGCGCCAGCAGCCAAGGGACAGGGGGGTTCGATCAGCCCCAGCATTTT. Protein sequence: CASSQGTGGFDQPQHF.